These 22 T cell receptor beta chains share one sample of origin, sequenced in a study of cytomegalovirus exposure and HLA in healthy donors. In the PCR, 60 Vbeta and 13 Jbeta primers were used. Sequencing was performed with immunoSEQ multiplex PCR; in TCRdb, only in-frame clones are kept and a portion is missing. Among fewer than 90,000 clones listed, roughly 80% were seen once. Sequencing input: PBMCs. These receptors all come from a man under 40 in good health and CMV-seropositive.

This clone was detected only once. The rearrangement links TRBV6-4 to TRBJ2-5; 10 nucleotides align to TRBD2. This CDR3 has 16 amino acids. V shed 4 bases and J 1 base; nucleotides not matched to a gene: 6. Germline V gene lookup returns CDR1 MRHNA and CDR2 SNTAGT. The CDR3 loop is CASSALAGEGQETQYF. The DNA for the CDR3 is TGTGCCAGCAGTGCCCTAGCGGGGGAGGGCCAAGAGACCCAGTACTTC.

This clone was seen a few times. V usage is TRBV5-6 and J usage is TRBJ1-2; 7 bases are a match to TRBD1. This CDR3 contains 13 residues. Unmatched junction bases numbered 1, after V lost 4 bases and J lost 1 base. CDR1 and CDR2 from the germline V gene are SGHDT and YYEEEE. CDR3 nucleotide sequence: TGTGCCAGCAGCCCAGGGGGTAACTATGGCTACACCTTC. The encoded protein is CASSPGGNYGYTF.

The V gene is TRBV19, the J gene TRBJ1-5; maybe TRBD1 (6 bases). The V and J ends lost 3 bases and 2 bases respectively, with 20 bases between them. The CDR3 extends over 18 amino acids. The germline CDR1 and CDR2 sequences are LNHDA and SQIVND (reference sequence). In DNA, the CDR3 is TGTGCCAGTAGTATCGACAGGATTACACCTTTGGGCAATCAGCCCCAGCATTTT. Residues: CASSIDRITPLGNQPQHF.

This chain uses TRBV27 with TRBJ2-3; D unclear. The CDR3 is 13 residues long. V was pared by 8 bases and J by 0 bases, with 9 bases between. In germline, CDR1 is MNHEY, CDR2 SMNVEV (reference sequence). CDR3 amino acids: CASCHGSTDTQYF. Here the CDR3 DNA reads TGTGCCAGCTGCCACGGGAGCACAGATACGCAGTATTTT.

The rearrangement uses TRBV5-1 and TRBJ2-1; 7 bases match TRBD2. The CDR3 runs to 15 residues. Germline V gives CDR1 SGHRS, CDR2 YFSETQ. The J segment lost 7 bases and the V segment lost 5 bases, leaving 12 bases of the junction unmatched. The CDR3 here is CASSWGGTRANEQFF. The CDR3 DNA follows: TGCGCCAGCAGTTGGGGGGGTACCAGGGCGAATGAGCAGTTCTTC.

The chain is built from TRBV28 and TRBJ1-4; D uncertain. The length of the CDR3 is 16 residues. V was pared by 3 bases and J by 0 bases, with 11 bases between. In germline, CDR1 is MDHEN, CDR2 SYDVKM. In DNA form, the CDR3 reads TGTGCCAGCAGTTTCCATGAGGGAACAACTAATGAAAAACTGTTTTTT. Its protein product is CASSFHEGTTNEKLFF.

This chain connects TRBV19 to TRBJ1-2; D not certain. Germline values: CDR1 LNHDA, CDR2 SQIVND (reference sequence). Trimming removed 10 bases from V and 6 bases from J, with 12 bases in between. The length of the CDR3 is 11 residues. This CDR3 is CATRQGHGYTF. The DNA for the CDR3 is TGTGCCACCAGACAAGGTCATGGCTACACCTTC.

This sequence joins TRBV6-1 and TRBJ2-1; TRBD2 aligns across 9 bases. The J segment lost 2 bases and the V segment lost 4 bases, leaving 3 bases of the junction unmatched. CDR1 and CDR2 (germline): MNHNS, SASEGT. CDR3 length: 15 residues. CDR3 protein: CASSVGGGAYNEQFF. In DNA, the CDR3 is TGTGCCAGCAGTGTCGGCGGGGGGGCCTACAATGAGCAGTTCTTC.

J is TRBJ1-1 and V is TRBV19, with a weak D call TRBD1 (5 bases). The CDR3 is 15 residues long. Between the trimmed V and J ends, which lost 7 bases and 0 bases, there was a span of 15 bases. Germline V lookup: CDR1 LNHDA, CDR2 SQIVND (reference sequence). The DNA of the CDR3 is TGTGCCAGTACCCCAGGCCGACAGTTGAACACTGAAGCTTTCTTT. Translation: CASTPGRQLNTEAFF. The complete variable domain, with remaining parts taken from reference TRBV19 and TRBJ1-1, reads DGGITQSPKYLFRKEGQNVTLSCEQNLNHDAMYWYRQDPGQGLRLIYYSQIVNDFQKGDIAEGYSVSREKKESFPLTVTSAQKNPTAFYLCASTPGRQLNTEAFFGQGTRLTVV.

V and J are TRBV9 and TRBJ2-1; D unclear. V lost 0 bases and J 2 bases, leaving 12 bases between the germline ends. Germline V gene data show CDR1 as SGDLS and CDR2 as YYNGEE. The CDR3 covers 16 residues. The CDR3 coding sequence is TGTGCCAGCAGCGTAGGGGCCGCCCAGACCTACAATGAGCAGTTCTTC. Amino acid sequence: CASSVGAAQTYNEQFF.

The chain uses TRBV19 and TRBJ2-3; 8 positions match TRBD1. Trimming took 9 bases from V and 3 from J; bases not matched to a gene: 8. Germline CDR1 reads LNHDA; CDR2 reads SQIVND (reference sequence). This CDR3 contains 14 residues. The CDR3 reads CASRVGQGTDTQYF. DNA of the CDR3: TGTGCCAGCCGCGTAGGACAGGGAACAGATACGCAGTATTTT.

This chain joins TRBV27 and TRBJ2-7, with D possibly being TRBD1 (6 bases). V was shortened by 6 bases and J by 6 bases, with 18 bases between the two germline ends. The V gene's germline CDR1 is MNHEY and CDR2 SMNVEV (reference sequence). This CDR3 has 14 amino acids. The CDR3 coding sequence is TGTGCCAGCAGCCTAACAGGGTATGGTACCGAGCAGTACTTC. Protein: CASSLTGYGTEQYF.

This sequence joins TRBV25-1 and TRBJ2-2, with TRBD1 matching 8 bases. The length of the CDR3 is 15 residues. V shed 4 bases and J 5 bases; nucleotides not matched to a gene: 6. From germline, CDR1 is MGHDK and CDR2 SYGVNS. This chain's CDR3 is CASSGTGWFTGELFF. In nucleotides, the CDR3 is TGTGCCAGCAGTGGGACAGGGTGGTTTACCGGGGAGCTGTTTTTT.

The rearrangement links TRBV7-9 to TRBJ2-7, with TRBD1 matching 7 bases. V lost 4 bases to trimming and J lost 0 bases; unmatched junction nucleotides: 3. The CDR3 sequence is 14 residues long. CDR1 is SEHNR and CDR2 is FQNEAQ in the germline V gene (reference sequence). CDR3 sequence: CASSSGQRSYEQYF. Written as DNA, the CDR3 is TGTGCCAGCAGCTCGGGACAGCGCTCCTACGAGCAGTACTTC.

This rearrangement joins TRBV11-2 to TRBJ2-5; TRBD1 matches 7 bases. The ends lost 7 bases at V and 3 bases at J; junction bases unmatched: 5. The CDR3 has 13 residues. Germline V gene lookup returns CDR1 SGHAT and CDR2 FQNNGV. This chain's CDR3 is CASNPTGEETQYF. The CDR3 bases are TGTGCCAGCAACCCAACAGGGGAAGAGACCCAGTACTTC.

The gene calls are TRBV19 and TRBJ1-1, with 7 bases matching TRBD1. The CDR3 loop spans 17 amino acids. In germline, CDR1 is LNHDA, CDR2 SQIVND (reference sequence). Germline trimming cut 5 bases from V and 2 bases from J; bases unmatched to any gene: 14. The CDR3 DNA sequence: TGTGCCAGTAGTCTCTTTTTCGGGACAGAACCCAACACTGAAGCTTTCTTT. Protein product: CASSLFFGTEPNTEAFF.

This chain links TRBV19 with TRBJ2-2, with 9 bases lining up with TRBD2. The V gene end was trimmed by 1 base and the J gene end by 0 bases; junction bases not matched to a gene: 3. The CDR3 extends over 17 amino acids. CDR1 is LNHDA and CDR2 is SQIVND in the germline V gene (reference sequence). The CDR3 protein is CASSIGAGGPNTGELFF. Here the CDR3 DNA reads TGTGCCAGTAGTATAGGTGCGGGGGGGCCGAACACCGGGGAGCTGTTTTTT.

This clone was recorded once. The rearrangement uses TRBV5-4 and TRBJ1-4; 7 bases are a match to TRBD1. Germline CDR1 and CDR2: SGHNT and YYREEE (reference sequence). V was pared by 3 bases and J by 4 bases, with 3 bases of the junction left unmatched. This CDR3 is built from 14 residues. The CDR3 protein is CASSSRQGNEKLFF. CDR3 DNA: TGTGCCAGCAGCTCCCGACAGGGTAATGAAAAACTGTTTTTT. The complete variable domain, with remaining parts taken from reference TRBV5-4 and TRBJ1-4, reads ETGVTQSPTHLIKTRGQQVTLRCSSQSGHNTVSWYQQALGQGPQFIFQYYREEENGRGNFPPRFSGLQFPNYSSELNVNALELDDSALYLCASSSRQGNEKLFFGSGTQLSVL.

This clone was seen more than once but under ten times. CDR3 in DNA: TGTGCCAGCAGGCAGGGGTTAGCAGGAGGCGGATACGAGCAGTACTTC. Translating it yields CASRQGLAGGGYEQYF. V is TRBV27 and J is TRBJ2-5; D may be TRBD1 (6 bases). The J call could be wrong; TRBJ2-7 is a better fit for the DNA end. The germline V gene encodes CDR1 MNHEY and CDR2 SMNVEV (reference sequence). The CDR3 loop spans 16 amino acids.

In DNA form, the CDR3 reads TGCGCCAGCAGCTTGGCGGGGGATAGCAATCAGCCCCAGCATTTT. This translates into CASSLAGDSNQPQHF. The chain uses TRBV5-1 and TRBJ1-5, with a possible D match to TRBD1 (5 bases). The V gene lost 0 bases and the J gene lost 0 bases, with 7 bases spanning the gap. The CDR3 sequence is 15 residues long. CDR1 and CDR2 (germline): SGHRS, YFSETQ.

The chain has TRBV19 and TRBJ1-1; 9 nucleotides agree with TRBD1. V lost 5 bases to trimming and J lost 1 base; unmatched junction nucleotides: 8. The V gene's germline CDR1 is LNHDA and CDR2 SQIVND (reference sequence). The CDR3 sequence is 16 residues long. CDR3: CASSLRTGVGNTEAFF. The CDR3 DNA reads as TGTGCCAGTAGTCTAAGGACAGGGGTAGGGAACACTGAAGCTTTCTTT.

The gene calls are TRBV5-1 and TRBJ2-3, with 15 bases identical to TRBD2. Germline CDR1 reads SGHRS; CDR2 reads YFSETQ. J lost 5 bases, V lost 4 bases, and 5 bases had no gene match. The CDR3 contains 16 residues. DNA for the CDR3: TGCGCCAGCAGCCTGGGGACTAGCGGGGGGCAAGATACGCAGTATTTT. As protein: CASSLGTSGGQDTQYF. Complete variable domain (other parts from reference TRBV5-1 and TRBJ2-3): KAGVTQTPRYLIKTRGQQVTLSCSPISGHRSVSWYQQTPGQGLQFLFEYFSETQRNKGNFPGRFSGRQFSNSRSEMNVSTLELGDSALYLCASSLGTSGGQDTQYFGPGTRLTVL.